This TCR beta chain is from a study of blood T cell repertoires in COVID-19. About the research overall: Researchers got acute and convalescent COVID-19 samples from the United States, Italy and Spain.

The CDR3 is 15 amino acids. CDR1 and CDR2 from the germline V gene are MDHEN and SYDVKM. With V trimmed by 6 bases and J by 2 bases, 3 bases remained unmatched. Sequenced by immunoSEQ multiplex PCR; TCRdb stores in-frame clones only, minus some. The sample records more than 300,000 clones, around 90% being singletons. Sequencing was done on a sample of peripheral blood. This receptor was identified in a woman aged 40 to 55 with COVID-19, enrolled during active disease. The V gene is TRBV28, the J gene TRBJ1-4; 10 bases are a match to TRBD1. The CDR3 spells CASRTGGATNEKLFF. The CDR3 coding sequence is TGTGCCAGCAGGACAGGGGGCGCGACTAATGAAAAACTGTTTTTT.